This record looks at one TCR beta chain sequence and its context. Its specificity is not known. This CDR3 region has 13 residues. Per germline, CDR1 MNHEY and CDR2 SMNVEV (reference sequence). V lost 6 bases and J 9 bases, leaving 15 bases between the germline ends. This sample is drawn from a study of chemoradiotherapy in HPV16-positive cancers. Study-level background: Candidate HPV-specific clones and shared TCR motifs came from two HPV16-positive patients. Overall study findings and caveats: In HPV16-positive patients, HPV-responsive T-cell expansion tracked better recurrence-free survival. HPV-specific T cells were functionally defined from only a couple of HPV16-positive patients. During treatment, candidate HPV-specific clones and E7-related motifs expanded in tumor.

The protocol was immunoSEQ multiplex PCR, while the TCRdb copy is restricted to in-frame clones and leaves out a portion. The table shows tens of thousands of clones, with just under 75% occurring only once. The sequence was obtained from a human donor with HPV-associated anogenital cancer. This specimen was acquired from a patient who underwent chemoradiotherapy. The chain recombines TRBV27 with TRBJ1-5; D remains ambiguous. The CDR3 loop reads CASSPEFRGPQHF. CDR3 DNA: TGTGCCAGCAGCCCAGAATTCCGGGGGCCCCAGCATTTT.